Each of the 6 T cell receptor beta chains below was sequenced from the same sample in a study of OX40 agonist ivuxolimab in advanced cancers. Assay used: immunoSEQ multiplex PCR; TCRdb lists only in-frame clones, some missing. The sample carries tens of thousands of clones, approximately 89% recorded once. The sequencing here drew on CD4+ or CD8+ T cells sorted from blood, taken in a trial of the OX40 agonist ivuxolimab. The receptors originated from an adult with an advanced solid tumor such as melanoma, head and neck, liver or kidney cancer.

CDR3 coding DNA: TGTGCCAGTATAGATGAGGGCACTGAAGCTTTCTTT. As protein: CASIDEGTEAFF. The chain employs TRBV19 and TRBJ1-1; unclear D gene. The germline V gene encodes CDR1 LNHDA and CDR2 SQIVND (reference sequence). Trimming shortened V by 7 bases and J by 4 bases, and 10 bases separated the two germline ends. The CDR3 contains 12 residues.

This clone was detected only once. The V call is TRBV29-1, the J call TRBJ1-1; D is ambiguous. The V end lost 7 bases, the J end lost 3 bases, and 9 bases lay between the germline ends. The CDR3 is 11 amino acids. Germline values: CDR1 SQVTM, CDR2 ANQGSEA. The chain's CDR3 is CSGSGDTEAFF. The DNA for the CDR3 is TGCAGCGGGTCTGGGGACACTGAAGCTTTCTTT. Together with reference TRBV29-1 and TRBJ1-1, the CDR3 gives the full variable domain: SAVISQKPSRDICQRGTSLTIQCQVDSQVTMMFWYRQQPGQSLTLIATANQGSEATYESGFVIDKFPISRPNLTFSTLTVSNMSPEDSSIYLCSGSGDTEAFFGQGTRLTVV.

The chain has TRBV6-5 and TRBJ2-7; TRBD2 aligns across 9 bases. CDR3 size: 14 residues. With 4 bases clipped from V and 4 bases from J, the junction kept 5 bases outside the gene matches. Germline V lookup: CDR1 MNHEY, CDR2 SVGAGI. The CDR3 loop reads CASSWSAGGYEQYV. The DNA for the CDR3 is TGTGCCAGCAGTTGGTCAGCGGGGGGATACGAGCAGTACGTC.

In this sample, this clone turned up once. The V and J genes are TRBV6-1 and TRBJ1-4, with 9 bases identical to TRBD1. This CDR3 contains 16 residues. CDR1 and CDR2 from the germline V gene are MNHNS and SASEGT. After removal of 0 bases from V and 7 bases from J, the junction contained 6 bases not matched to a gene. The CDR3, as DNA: TGTGCCAGCAGTGAAGCCATACAGGGGGCGCTTGAAAAACTGTTTTTT. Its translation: CASSEAIQGALEKLFF.

The CDR3 coding sequence is TGTGCCAGCAGTGACACAGGGGGCCTGGCAGATACGCAGTATTTT. It translates to CASSDTGGLADTQYF. This chain uses TRBV6-4 with TRBJ2-3, with 9 bases aligning to TRBD1. CDR1 is MRHNA, CDR2 SNTAGT, per germline. This CDR3 contains 15 residues. V was clipped by 2 bases and J by 4 bases; unmatched bases: 4.

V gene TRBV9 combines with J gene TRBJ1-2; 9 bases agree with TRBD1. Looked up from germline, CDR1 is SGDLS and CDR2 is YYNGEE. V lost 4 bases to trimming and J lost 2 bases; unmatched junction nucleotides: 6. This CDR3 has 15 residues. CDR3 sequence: CASSTGQGWNYGYTF. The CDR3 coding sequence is TGTGCCAGCAGCACTGGACAGGGGTGGAACTATGGCTACACCTTC.